These 28 T cell receptor beta chains were sequenced from one sample in a study of T cells in localized non-small cell lung cancer. Method: immunoSEQ multiplex PCR; TCRdb's copy keeps in-frame clones and lacks some. The data show tens of thousands of clones, around 84% seen once. The sequences come from peripheral blood, collected before any cancer treatment. The source is a female donor of 60 years or more with stage I lung adenocarcinoma.

This clone came up a few times. In DNA, the CDR3 is TGTGCCAGCAGTGCAGTAAGGCTAGCGGGAGTCGGTGAGCAGTTCTTC. Amino acids: CASSAVRLAGVGEQFF. The gene calls are TRBV6-1 and TRBJ2-1, with 10 bases matching TRBD2. The CDR3 contains 16 residues. CDR1 is MNHNS, CDR2 SASEGT, per germline. V was pared by 4 bases and J by 9 bases, with 12 bases of the junction left unmatched.

The chain is built from TRBV5-4 and TRBJ1-2; D possibly corresponds to TRBD1 (5 bases). Between the trimmed V and J ends, which lost 4 bases and 4 bases, there was a span of 11 bases. The CDR3 has 13 residues. Germline-derived CDR1 and CDR2 are SGHNT and YYREEE (reference sequence). CDR3 sequence reads: CASSPVQGYGYTF. CDR3 nucleotides: TGTGCCAGCAGCCCGGTGCAGGGCTATGGCTACACCTTC.

V and J are TRBV28 and TRBJ1-5; D not certain. The CDR3 has 13 residues. V gave up 8 bases and J gave up 5 bases, with 13 bases separating them. Looked up from germline, CDR1 is MDHEN and CDR2 is SYDVKM. This chain's CDR3 is CASGEDGYQPQHF. The CDR3 DNA reads TGTGCCAGCGGAGAGGACGGTTATCAGCCCCAGCATTTT.

V and J are TRBV9 and TRBJ2-5; 7 bases fit TRBD1. Germline V gene data show CDR1 as SGDLS and CDR2 as YYNGEE. V dropped 0 bases and J dropped 3; count of bases not matched to a gene: 2. This CDR3 has 14 residues. CDR3 sequence (DNA): TGTGCCAGCAGCGTAGGACAGGGAAAAGAGACCCAGTACTTC. Translated, it gives CASSVGQGKETQYF.

This CDR3 is CASSGLGSGEQYF. For the CDR3, the DNA is TGTGCCAGCAGCGGATTAGGGTCGGGGGAGCAGTACTTC. V usage is TRBV7-6 and J usage is TRBJ2-7; a weak D match, TRBD2 (5 bases). The CDR3 contains 13 residues. Trimming removed 5 bases at V and 7 bases at J, with 15 bases between. Looked up from germline, CDR1 is SGHVS and CDR2 is FNYEAQ.

The CDR3 sequence: CAWSRGGSPLHF. CDR3 DNA: TGTGCCTGGAGCAGGGGCGGGTCACCCCTCCACTTT. The V gene is TRBV30, the J gene TRBJ1-6; TRBD1 might be the D (6 bases). With 3 bases removed from V and 10 bases from J, the gap between germline ends came to 10 bases. This CDR3 region has 12 residues. Germline V gene lookup returns CDR1 GTSNPN and CDR2 SVGIG (reference sequence).

V gene TRBV5-1 combines with J gene TRBJ1-2, with a possible D match to TRBD1 (5 bases). The CDR3 is made up of 15 amino acids. Trimming stripped 4 bases from V and 2 bases from J, with 15 bases between. Germline assignment: CDR1 SGHRS and CDR2 YFSETQ. The CDR3 loop is CASSREGRENYGYTF. CDR3 sequence (DNA): TGCGCCAGCAGCCGAGAGGGACGGGAAAACTATGGCTACACCTTC.

The J gene is TRBJ2-1, the V gene TRBV7-2, with unresolved D. Between the trimmed V and J ends, which lost 2 bases and 4 bases, there was a span of 6 bases. Germline V gene lookup returns CDR1 SGHTA and CDR2 FQGNSA. The CDR3 length is 13 residues. In DNA, the CDR3 is TGTGCCAGCAGCTTATTCAGTTACAATGAGCAGTTCTTC. It is translated as CASSLFSYNEQFF.

This rearrangement joins TRBV27 to TRBJ1-5; TRBD1 matches 8 bases. CDR1 MNHEY and CDR2 SMNVEV come from the germline V gene (reference sequence). This CDR3 is built from 15 residues. V shed 6 bases, J shed 0 bases, and the junction held 4 bases outside the gene matches. The CDR3 sequence is CASSWTGNSNQPQHF. In DNA, the CDR3 is TGTGCCAGCAGCTGGACAGGGAATAGCAATCAGCCCCAGCATTTT.

This clone was seen only once. V is TRBV4-3 and J is TRBJ2-1; D is perhaps TRBD1 (6 bases). Per germline, CDR1 LGHNA and CDR2 YSLEER. V shed 0 bases and J shed 5 bases, with 11 bases lying between them. The CDR3 has 15 residues. CDR3 residues: CASSQEGGPHNEQFF. DNA for the CDR3: TGCGCCAGCAGCCAAGAAGGGGGACCGCACAATGAGCAGTTCTTC.

This chain connects TRBV2 to TRBJ2-6; D is undetermined. V lost 5 bases and J lost 0, with 11 bases in between. The CDR3 is 16 amino acids. Germline CDR1 is SNHLY and CDR2 is FYNNEI. Written as DNA, the CDR3 is TGTGCCAGCAGTTGGGGTCTGAACTCTGGGGCCAACGTCCTGACTTTC. This sequence encodes CASSWGLNSGANVLTF.

The chain employs TRBV21-1 and TRBJ2-2; no DNA check was done on the table's D call, TRBD1. TRBV21-1 is reported as a pseudogene. The CDR3 totals 17 residues. In DNA form, the CDR3 reads TGTGCCAGCAGCACGAGGCCGGGACAGGGGTGCACCGGGGAGCTGTTTTTT. Its translation is CASSTRPGQGCTGELFF.

This clone was detected a few times. Here the CDR3 reads CATSRVKEDNQPQHF. CDR3 coding DNA: TGTGCCACCAGCAGAGTGAAGGAGGACAATCAGCCCCAGCATTTT. The chain couples TRBV15 to TRBJ1-5; no definite D call. CDR3 length: 15 residues. Germline V CDR1 and CDR2: LNHNV, YYDKDF (reference sequence). Trimming cost V 1 base and J 3 bases, with 10 bases left between them.

The rearrangement joins TRBV10-3 to TRBJ2-3, with D tentatively TRBD1 (5 bases). Per the germline V gene, CDR1 is ENHRY and CDR2 is SYGVKD. Deletions cut 4 bases from V and 2 bases from J, with 7 bases between. The CDR3 is 13 amino acids. The CDR3 loop is CAISGQLTDTQYF. CDR3 sequence (DNA): TGTGCCATCAGTGGACAGCTCACAGATACGCAGTATTTT.

The V gene is TRBV6-1, the J gene TRBJ1-5, with D unclear. The V and J ends lost 4 bases and 2 bases respectively, with 6 bases between them. The CDR3 has 13 residues. Germline V CDR1 and CDR2: MNHNS, SASEGT. The CDR3 DNA sequence: TGTGCCAGCAGTGTGGACGGCAATCAGCCCCAGCATTTT. Encoded protein: CASSVDGNQPQHF.

The chain employs TRBV19 and TRBJ1-4; 9 nucleotides match TRBD1. The length of the CDR3 is 14 residues. Trimming took 6 bases from V and 7 from J; bases not matched to a gene: 6. Germline loops: CDR1 LNHDA, CDR2 SQIVND (reference sequence). The CDR3 sequence is CASSGTGGTEKLFF. Here the CDR3 DNA reads TGTGCCAGTAGCGGAACAGGGGGCACTGAAAAACTGTTTTTT.

As for this clone: This CDR3 is also generated by other DNA sequences in the sample. This chain uses TRBV19 with TRBJ2-5, with D perhaps being TRBD1 or TRBD2 (5 bases each). Trimming took 8 bases from V and 4 from J, leaving 14 bases between them. The CDR3 covers 13 residues. Germline V gene data show CDR1 as LNHDA and CDR2 as SQIVND (reference sequence). In DNA, the CDR3 is TGTGCCAGTGGGACGGCTGGAGGAGAGACCCAGTACTTC. This sequence encodes CASGTAGGETQYF.

The rearrangement uses TRBV19 and TRBJ2-1, with TRBD2 as a possible D gene (6 bases). The CDR3 contains 16 residues. Per the germline V gene, CDR1 is LNHDA and CDR2 is SQIVND (reference sequence). The V and J ends lost 2 bases and 9 bases respectively, with 20 bases between them. CDR3 DNA: TGTGCCAGTAGTATACCCAGGGAATTTCAGCGGGCTGAGCAGTTCTTC. This sequence encodes CASSIPREFQRAEQFF.

The V and J genes are TRBV19 and TRBJ2-1, with TRBD1 as a possible D gene (6 bases). Germline assignment: CDR1 LNHDA and CDR2 SQIVND (reference sequence). This CDR3 region has 16 residues. V lost 10 bases, J lost 6 bases, and 25 bases lay in between. CDR3 loop: CATSGQTSTGLNEQFF. The CDR3 DNA follows: TGTGCCACCTCTGGACAGACATCGACCGGACTCAATGAGCAGTTCTTC.

The V and J genes are TRBV19 and TRBJ2-7; D tentatively reads TRBD1 or TRBD2 (6 bases each). The CDR3 runs to 14 residues. Trimming removed 4 bases from V and 2 bases from J, with 12 bases in between. From germline, CDR1 is LNHDA and CDR2 SQIVND (reference sequence). The DNA for the CDR3 is TGTGCCAGTAGTACCGGGGGCGGCCCCTACGAGCAGTACTTC. This translates into CASSTGGGPYEQYF.

This clone was seen a handful of times. The V and J genes are TRBV10-3 and TRBJ1-1; D possibly corresponds to TRBD1 (6 bases). This CDR3 contains 15 residues. Trimming shortened V by 3 bases and J by 6 bases, and 17 bases separated the two germline ends. Germline CDR1 is ENHRY and CDR2 is SYGVKD. As DNA, the CDR3 is TGTGCCATCAGTGATCGACAGACTTGGGGGCCTGAAGCTTTCTTT. Its protein is CAISDRQTWGPEAFF.

The DNA of the CDR3 is TGCGCCAGCAGCTTGGCGTTCGGGTCGGAGCTGTTTTTT. This sequence encodes CASSLAFGSELFF. This chain joins TRBV5-1 and TRBJ2-2; D is uncertain. CDR3 length equals 13 residues. Trimming took 0 bases from V and 10 from J, leaving 10 bases between them. Germline CDR1 and CDR2: SGHRS and YFSETQ.

A word on this clone: Other nucleotide sequences in the sample specify the same CDR3. The rearrangement links TRBV20-1 to TRBJ1-1; no clear D gene. Germline values: CDR1 DFQATT, CDR2 SNEGSKA (reference sequence). V lost 0 bases and J lost 2, with 1 base in between. There are 11 residues in the CDR3. The CDR3 loop is CSARENTEAFF. In DNA, the CDR3 is TGCAGTGCTAGAGAAAACACTGAAGCTTTCTTT.

The rearrangement joins TRBV4-1 to TRBJ2-1; D call uncertain. Trimming took off 0 bases at V and 7 bases at J, with 10 bases between the two ends. The CDR3 runs 14 residues. The V gene's germline CDR1 is MGHRA and CDR2 YSYEKL. Written as DNA, the CDR3 is TGCGCCAGCAGCCAAGATGCGAATCGTAATGAGCAGTTCTTC. Translation gives CASSQDANRNEQFF.

V usage is TRBV7-2 and J usage is TRBJ2-1, with 12 bases identical to TRBD2. This CDR3 contains 14 residues. Germline loops: CDR1 SGHTA, CDR2 FQGNSA. With 1 base clipped from V and 9 bases from J, the junction kept 1 base outside the gene matches. The CDR3 loop reads CASSLGTSGIEQFF. In DNA form, the CDR3 reads TGTGCCAGCAGCTTAGGGACTAGCGGGATTGAGCAGTTCTTC.

This sequence joins TRBV4-2 and TRBJ2-7, with D maybe TRBD1 (5 bases). Germline V gene data show CDR1 as LGHNA and CDR2 as YNFKEQ. Trimming shortened V by 5 bases and J by 4 bases, and 12 bases separated the two germline ends. This CDR3 is built from 13 residues. The CDR3 DNA reads as TGTGCCAGCAGCGTGCAGGGTGAGTACGAGCAGTACTTC. Translated: CASSVQGEYEQYF.

The chain recombines TRBV5-1 with TRBJ2-5; 7 nucleotides line up with TRBD2. Germline V gives CDR1 SGHRS, CDR2 YFSETQ. Trimming removed 0 bases from V and 2 bases from J; junction bases left unmatched: 13. The CDR3 is made up of 18 amino acids. In DNA, the CDR3 is TGCGCCAGCAGCTTGGACCCGGGGGGTCTACCCTTTCAAGAGACCCAGTACTTC. Its protein product is CASSLDPGGLPFQETQYF.

The CDR3 DNA is TGTGCCAGCAGCGTAGATAGCGGGAGTTTCGATGAGCAGTTCTTC. Its translation: CASSVDSGSFDEQFF. This rearrangement joins TRBV9 to TRBJ2-1, with TRBD2 matching over 9 bases. V lost 0 bases and J lost 8; bases outside the gene matches: 6. The length of the CDR3 is 15 residues. Germline V gene data show CDR1 as SGDLS and CDR2 as YYNGEE.